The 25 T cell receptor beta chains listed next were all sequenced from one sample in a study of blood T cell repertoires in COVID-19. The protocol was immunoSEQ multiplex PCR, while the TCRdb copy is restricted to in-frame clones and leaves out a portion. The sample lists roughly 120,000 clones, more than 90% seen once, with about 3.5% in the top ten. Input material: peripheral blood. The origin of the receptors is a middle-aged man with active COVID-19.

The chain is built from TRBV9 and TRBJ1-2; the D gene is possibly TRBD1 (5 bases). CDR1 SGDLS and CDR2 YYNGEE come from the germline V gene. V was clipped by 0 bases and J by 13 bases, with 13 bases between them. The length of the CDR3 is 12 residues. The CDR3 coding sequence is TGTGCCAGCAGCGTAGGAATGGAGGGACCCACCTTC. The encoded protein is CASSVGMEGPTF.

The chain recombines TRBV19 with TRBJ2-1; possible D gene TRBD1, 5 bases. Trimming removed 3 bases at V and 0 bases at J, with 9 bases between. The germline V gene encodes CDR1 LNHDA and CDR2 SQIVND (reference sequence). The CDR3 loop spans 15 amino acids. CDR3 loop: CASSIGAGSYNEQFF. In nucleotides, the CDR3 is TGTGCCAGTAGTATTGGGGCAGGCTCCTACAATGAGCAGTTCTTC.

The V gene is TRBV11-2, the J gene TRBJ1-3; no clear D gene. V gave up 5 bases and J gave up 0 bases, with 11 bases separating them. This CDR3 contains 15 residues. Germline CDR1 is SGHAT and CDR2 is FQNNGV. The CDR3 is CASSPQVGSGNTIYF. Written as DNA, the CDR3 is TGTGCCAGCAGCCCCCAGGTGGGCTCTGGAAACACCATATATTTT.

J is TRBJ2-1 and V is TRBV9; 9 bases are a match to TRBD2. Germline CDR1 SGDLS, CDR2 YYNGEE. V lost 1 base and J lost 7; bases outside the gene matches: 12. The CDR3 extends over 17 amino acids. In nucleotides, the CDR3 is TGTGCCAGCAGCGTAACCCCTAGCGGGATTGGGGGGAATGAGCAGTTCTTC. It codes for CASSVTPSGIGGNEQFF.

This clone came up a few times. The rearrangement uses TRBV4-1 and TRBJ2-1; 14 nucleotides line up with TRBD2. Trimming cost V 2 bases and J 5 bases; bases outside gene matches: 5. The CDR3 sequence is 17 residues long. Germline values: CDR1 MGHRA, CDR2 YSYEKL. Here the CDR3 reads CASSQPPGLAGDNEQFF. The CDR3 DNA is TGCGCCAGCAGCCAACCGCCGGGACTAGCGGGAGACAATGAGCAGTTCTTC.

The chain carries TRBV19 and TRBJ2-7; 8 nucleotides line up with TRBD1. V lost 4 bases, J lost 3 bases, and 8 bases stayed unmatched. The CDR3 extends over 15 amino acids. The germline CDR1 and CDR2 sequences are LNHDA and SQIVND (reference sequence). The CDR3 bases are TGTGCCAGTAGTAAACCGGGACAGGCGTACTACGAGCAGTACTTC. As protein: CASSKPGQAYYEQYF.

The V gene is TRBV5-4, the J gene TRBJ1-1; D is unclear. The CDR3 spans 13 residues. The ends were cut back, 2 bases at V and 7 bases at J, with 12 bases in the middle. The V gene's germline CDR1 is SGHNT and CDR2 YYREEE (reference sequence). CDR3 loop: CASSFIVGDEAFF. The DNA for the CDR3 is TGTGCCAGCAGCTTTATTGTTGGAGATGAAGCTTTCTTT.

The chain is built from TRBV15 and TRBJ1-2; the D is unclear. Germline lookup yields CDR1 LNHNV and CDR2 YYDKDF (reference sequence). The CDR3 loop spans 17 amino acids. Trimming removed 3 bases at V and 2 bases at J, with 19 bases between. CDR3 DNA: TGTGCCACCAGCAGCTTCAACATCCTCTGGAGGAACTATGGCTACACCTTC. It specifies CATSSFNILWRNYGYTF.

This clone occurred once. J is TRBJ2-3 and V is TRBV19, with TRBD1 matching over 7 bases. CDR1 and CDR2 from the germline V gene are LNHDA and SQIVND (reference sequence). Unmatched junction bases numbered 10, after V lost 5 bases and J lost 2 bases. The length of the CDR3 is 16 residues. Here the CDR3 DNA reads TGTGCCAGTAGTCCCCGACAGGGATGGGTCACAGATACGCAGTATTTT. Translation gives CASSPRQGWVTDTQYF.

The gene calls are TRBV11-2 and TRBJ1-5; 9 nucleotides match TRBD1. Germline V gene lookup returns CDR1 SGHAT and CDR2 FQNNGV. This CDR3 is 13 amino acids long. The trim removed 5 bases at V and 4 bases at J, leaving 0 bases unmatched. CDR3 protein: CASSGQGNQPQHF. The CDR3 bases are TGTGCCAGCAGCGGACAGGGGAATCAGCCCCAGCATTTT.

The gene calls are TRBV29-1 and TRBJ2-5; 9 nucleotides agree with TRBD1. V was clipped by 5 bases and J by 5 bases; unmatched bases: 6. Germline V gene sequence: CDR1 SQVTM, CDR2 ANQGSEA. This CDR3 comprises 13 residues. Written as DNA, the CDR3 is TGCAGCGTTCCATACAGGGGGCGGGAGACCCAGTACTTC. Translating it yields CSVPYRGRETQYF.

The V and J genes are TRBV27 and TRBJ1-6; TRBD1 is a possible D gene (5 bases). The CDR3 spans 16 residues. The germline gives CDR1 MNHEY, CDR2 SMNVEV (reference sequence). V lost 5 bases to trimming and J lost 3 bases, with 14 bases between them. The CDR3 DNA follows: TGTGCCAGCAGTCGCCAGGGAAGGGGCTATAATTCACCCCTCCACTTT. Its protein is CASSRQGRGYNSPLHF.

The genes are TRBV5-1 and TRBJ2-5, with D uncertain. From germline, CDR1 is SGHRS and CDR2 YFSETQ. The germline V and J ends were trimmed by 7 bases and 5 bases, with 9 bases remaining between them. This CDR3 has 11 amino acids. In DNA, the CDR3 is TGCGCCAGCTCTGCCGGGGAGACCCAGTACTTC. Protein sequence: CASSAGETQYF.

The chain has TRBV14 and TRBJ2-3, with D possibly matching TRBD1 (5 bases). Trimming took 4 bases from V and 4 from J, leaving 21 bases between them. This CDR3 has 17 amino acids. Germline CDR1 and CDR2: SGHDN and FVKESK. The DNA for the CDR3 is TGTGCCAGCAGCCTAAACCCTTGGGGCAGCACGGCAGATACGCAGTATTTT. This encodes CASSLNPWGSTADTQYF.

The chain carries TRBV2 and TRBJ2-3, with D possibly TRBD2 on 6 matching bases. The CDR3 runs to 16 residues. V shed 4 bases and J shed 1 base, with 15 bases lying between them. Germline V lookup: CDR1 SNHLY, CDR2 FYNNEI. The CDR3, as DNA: TGTGCCAGCAGTGGGTTGGCGGGGCCGCGCACAGATACGCAGTATTTT. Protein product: CASSGLAGPRTDTQYF.

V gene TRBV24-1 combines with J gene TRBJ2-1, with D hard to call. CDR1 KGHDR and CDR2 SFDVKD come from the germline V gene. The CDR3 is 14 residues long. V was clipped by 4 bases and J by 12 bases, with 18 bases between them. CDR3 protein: CATSDVSTTLGQFF. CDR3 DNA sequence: TGTGCCACCAGTGACGTTAGCACTACCTTGGGGCAGTTCTTC.

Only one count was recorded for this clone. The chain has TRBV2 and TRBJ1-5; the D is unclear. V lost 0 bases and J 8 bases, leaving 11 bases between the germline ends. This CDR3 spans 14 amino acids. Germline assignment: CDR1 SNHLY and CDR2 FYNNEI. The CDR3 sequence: CASSEAWEREPQHF. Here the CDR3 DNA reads TGTGCCAGCAGTGAAGCTTGGGAGAGGGAGCCCCAGCATTTT.

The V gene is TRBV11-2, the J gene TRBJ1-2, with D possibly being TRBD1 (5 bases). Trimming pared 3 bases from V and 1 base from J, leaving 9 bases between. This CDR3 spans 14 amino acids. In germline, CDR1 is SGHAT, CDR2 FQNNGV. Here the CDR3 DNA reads TGTGCCAGCAGCTTCGGGGGGGGTAACTATGGCTACACCTTC. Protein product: CASSFGGGNYGYTF.

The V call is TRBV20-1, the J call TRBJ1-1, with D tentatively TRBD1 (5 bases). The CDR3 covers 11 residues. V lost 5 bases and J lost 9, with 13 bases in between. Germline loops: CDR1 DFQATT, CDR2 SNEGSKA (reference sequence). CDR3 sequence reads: CSAGWGGKAFF. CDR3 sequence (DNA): TGCAGTGCTGGATGGGGGGGGAAAGCTTTCTTT.

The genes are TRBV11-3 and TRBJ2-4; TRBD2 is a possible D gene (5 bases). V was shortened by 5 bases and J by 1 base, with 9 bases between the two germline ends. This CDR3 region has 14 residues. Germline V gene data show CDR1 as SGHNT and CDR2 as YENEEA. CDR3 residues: CASSQDWAKNIQYF. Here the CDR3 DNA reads TGTGCCAGCAGCCAGGACTGGGCCAAAAACATTCAGTACTTC.

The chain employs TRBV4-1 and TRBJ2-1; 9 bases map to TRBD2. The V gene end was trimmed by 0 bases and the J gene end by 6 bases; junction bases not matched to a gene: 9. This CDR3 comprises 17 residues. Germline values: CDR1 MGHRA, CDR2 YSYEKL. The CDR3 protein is CASSQDSGRGGRNEQFF. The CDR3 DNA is TGCGCCAGCAGCCAAGATAGTGGGCGGGGGGGCCGCAATGAGCAGTTCTTC.

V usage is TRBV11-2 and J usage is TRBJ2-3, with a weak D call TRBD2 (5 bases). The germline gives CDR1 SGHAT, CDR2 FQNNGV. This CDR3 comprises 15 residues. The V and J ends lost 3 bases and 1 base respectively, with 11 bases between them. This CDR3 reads CASSFLASGTDTQYF. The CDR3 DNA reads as TGTGCCAGCAGCTTTTTAGCGTCTGGCACAGATACGCAGTATTTT.

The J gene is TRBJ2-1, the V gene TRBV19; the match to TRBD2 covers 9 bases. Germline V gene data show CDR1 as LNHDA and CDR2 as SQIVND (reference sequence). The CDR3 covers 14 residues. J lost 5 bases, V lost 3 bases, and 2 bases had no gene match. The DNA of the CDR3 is TGTGCCAGTAGTATTAGCGGGAGTCACAATGAGCAGTTCTTC. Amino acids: CASSISGSHNEQFF.

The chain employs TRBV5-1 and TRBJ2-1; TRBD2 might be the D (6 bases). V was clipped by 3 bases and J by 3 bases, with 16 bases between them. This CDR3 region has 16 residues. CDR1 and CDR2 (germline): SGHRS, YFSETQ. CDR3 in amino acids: CASSSSLGGLYNEQFF. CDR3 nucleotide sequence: TGCGCCAGCAGCTCTTCTCTGGGGGGACTCTACAATGAGCAGTTCTTC.

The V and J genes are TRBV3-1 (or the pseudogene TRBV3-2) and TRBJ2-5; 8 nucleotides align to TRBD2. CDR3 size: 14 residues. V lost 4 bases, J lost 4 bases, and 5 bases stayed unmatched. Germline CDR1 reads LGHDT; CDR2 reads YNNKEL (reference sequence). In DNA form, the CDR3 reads TGTGCCAGCAGCCCGGGGGGGGCCTTAGAGACCCAGTACTTC. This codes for CASSPGGALETQYF.